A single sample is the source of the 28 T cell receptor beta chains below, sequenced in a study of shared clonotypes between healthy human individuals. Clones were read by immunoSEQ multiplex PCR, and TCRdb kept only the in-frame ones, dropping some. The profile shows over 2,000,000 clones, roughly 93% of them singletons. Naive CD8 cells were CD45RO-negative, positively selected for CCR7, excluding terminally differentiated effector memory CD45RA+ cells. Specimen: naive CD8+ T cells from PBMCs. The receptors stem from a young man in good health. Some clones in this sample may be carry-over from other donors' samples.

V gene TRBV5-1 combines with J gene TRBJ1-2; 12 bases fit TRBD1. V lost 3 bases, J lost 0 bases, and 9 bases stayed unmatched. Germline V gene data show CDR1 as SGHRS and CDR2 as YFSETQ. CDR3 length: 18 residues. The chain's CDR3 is CASSSSGTGGPTNYGYTF. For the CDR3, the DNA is TGCGCCAGCAGCTCCTCCGGGACAGGGGGCCCCACTAACTATGGCTACACCTTC.

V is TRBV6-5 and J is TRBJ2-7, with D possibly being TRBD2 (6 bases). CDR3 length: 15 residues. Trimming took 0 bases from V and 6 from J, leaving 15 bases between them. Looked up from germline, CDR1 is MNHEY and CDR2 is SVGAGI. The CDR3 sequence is CASSYSEGPTGEQYF. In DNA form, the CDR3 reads TGTGCCAGCAGTTACTCGGAGGGTCCGACCGGCGAGCAGTACTTC.

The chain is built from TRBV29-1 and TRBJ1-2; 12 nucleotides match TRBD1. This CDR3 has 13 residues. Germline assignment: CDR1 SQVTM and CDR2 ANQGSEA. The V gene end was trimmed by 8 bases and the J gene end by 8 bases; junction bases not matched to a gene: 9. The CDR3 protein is CSTRDRGRLGYTF. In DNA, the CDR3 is TGCAGCACCAGGGACAGGGGGCGCTTGGGCTACACCTTC.

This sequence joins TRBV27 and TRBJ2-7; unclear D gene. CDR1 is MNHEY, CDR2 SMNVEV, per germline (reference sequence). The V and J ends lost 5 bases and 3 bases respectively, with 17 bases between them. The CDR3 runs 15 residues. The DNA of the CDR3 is TGTGCCAGCAGTCCCGACGGTGGTTTGCGCTACGAGCAGTACTTC. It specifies CASSPDGGLRYEQYF.

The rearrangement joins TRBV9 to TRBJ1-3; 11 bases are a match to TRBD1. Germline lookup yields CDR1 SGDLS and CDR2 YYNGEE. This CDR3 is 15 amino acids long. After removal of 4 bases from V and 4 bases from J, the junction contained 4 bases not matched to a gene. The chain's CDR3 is CASSLDRGRGNTIYF. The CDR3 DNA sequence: TGTGCCAGCAGCTTGGACAGGGGGCGCGGAAACACCATATATTTT.

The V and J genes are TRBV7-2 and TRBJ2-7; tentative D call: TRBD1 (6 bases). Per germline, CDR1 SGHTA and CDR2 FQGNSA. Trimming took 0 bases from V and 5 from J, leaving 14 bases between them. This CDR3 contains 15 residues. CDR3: CASSLAARGANEQYF. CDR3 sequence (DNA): TGTGCCAGCAGCTTAGCGGCCAGGGGAGCCAACGAGCAGTACTTC.

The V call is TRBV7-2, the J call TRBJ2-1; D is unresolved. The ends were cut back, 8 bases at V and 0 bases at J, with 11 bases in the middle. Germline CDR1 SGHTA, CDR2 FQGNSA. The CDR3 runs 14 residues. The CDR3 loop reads CASLQDRSYNEQFF. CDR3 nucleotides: TGTGCCAGCCTTCAGGACCGCTCCTACAATGAGCAGTTCTTC.

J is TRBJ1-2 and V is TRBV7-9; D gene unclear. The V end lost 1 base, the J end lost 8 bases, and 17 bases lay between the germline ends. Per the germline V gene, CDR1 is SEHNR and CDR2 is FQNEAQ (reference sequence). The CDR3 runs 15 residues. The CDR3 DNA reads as TGTGCCAGCAGCTTAGGGCGTAGCAACTACGGCGGCTACACCTTC. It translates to CASSLGRSNYGGYTF.

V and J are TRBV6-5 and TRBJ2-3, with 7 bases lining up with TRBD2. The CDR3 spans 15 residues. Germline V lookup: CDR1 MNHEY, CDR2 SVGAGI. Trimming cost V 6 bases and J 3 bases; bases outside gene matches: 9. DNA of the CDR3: TGTGCCAGCAGCCCAGTGCTAGCGGCTACAGATACGCAGTATTTT. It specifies CASSPVLAATDTQYF.

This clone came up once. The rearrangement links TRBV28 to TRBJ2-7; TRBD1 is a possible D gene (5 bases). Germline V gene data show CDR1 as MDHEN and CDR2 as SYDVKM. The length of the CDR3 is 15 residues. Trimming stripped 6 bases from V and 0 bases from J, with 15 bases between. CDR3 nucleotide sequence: TGTGCCAGCAGCCCTCCCCTGGGGCTCTCCTACGAGCAGTACTTC. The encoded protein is CASSPPLGLSYEQYF. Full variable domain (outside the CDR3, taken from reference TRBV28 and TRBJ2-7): DVKVTQSSRYLVKRTGEKVFLECVQDMDHENMFWYRQDPGLGLRLIYFSYDVKMKEKGDIPEGYSVSREKKERFSLILESASTNQTSMYLCASSPPLGLSYEQYFGPGTRLTVT.

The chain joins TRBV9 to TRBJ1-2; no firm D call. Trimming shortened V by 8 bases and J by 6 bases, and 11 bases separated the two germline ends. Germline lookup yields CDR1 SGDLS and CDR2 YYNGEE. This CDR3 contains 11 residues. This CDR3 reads CASCCGDGYTF. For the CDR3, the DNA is TGTGCCAGTTGCTGCGGTGATGGCTACACCTTC. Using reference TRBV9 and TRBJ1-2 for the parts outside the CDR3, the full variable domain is DSGVTQTPKHLITATGQRVTLRCSPRSGDLSVYWYQQSLDQGLQFLIQYYNGEERAKGNILERFSAQQFPDLHSELNLSSLELGDSALYFCASCCGDGYTFGSGTRLTVV.

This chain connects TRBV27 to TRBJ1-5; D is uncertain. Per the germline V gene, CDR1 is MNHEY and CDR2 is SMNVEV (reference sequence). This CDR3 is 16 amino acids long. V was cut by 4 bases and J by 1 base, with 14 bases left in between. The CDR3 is CASSSAGVQSNQPQHF. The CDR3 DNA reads TGTGCCAGCAGTTCCGCCGGTGTTCAGAGCAATCAGCCCCAGCATTTT.

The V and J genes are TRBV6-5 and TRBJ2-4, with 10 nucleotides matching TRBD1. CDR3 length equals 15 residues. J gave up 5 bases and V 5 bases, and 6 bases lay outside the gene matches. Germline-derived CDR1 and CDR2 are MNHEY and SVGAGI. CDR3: CASSPGQGGQNIQYF. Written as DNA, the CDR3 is TGTGCCAGCAGTCCAGGACAGGGGGGCCAAAACATTCAGTACTTC.

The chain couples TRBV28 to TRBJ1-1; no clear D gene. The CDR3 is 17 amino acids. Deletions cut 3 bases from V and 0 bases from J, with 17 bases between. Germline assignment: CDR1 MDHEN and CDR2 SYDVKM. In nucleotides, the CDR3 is TGTGCCAGCAGTTTTGTAGCCCGAATTCTATTGAACACTGAAGCTTTCTTT. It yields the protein CASSFVARILLNTEAFF.

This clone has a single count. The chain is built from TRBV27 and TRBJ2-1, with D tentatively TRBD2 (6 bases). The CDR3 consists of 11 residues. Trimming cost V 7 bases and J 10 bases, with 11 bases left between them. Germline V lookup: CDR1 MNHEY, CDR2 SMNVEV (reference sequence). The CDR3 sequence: CASTLGGEQFF. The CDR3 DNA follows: TGTGCCAGCACCCTTGGGGGGGAGCAGTTCTTC.

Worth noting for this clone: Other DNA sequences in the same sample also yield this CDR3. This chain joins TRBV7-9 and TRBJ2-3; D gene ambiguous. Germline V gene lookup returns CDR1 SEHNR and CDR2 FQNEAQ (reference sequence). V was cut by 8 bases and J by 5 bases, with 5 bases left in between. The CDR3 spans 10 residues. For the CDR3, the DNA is TGTGCCAGCTCTGGAGATACGCAGTATTTT. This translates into CASSGDTQYF.

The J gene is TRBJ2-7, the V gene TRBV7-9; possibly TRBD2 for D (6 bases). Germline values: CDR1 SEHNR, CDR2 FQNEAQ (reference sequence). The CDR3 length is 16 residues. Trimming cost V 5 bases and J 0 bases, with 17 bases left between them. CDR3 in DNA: TGTGCCAGCAGCCCAACCGGCGGGGAGAGCTCCTACGAGCAGTACTTC. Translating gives CASSPTGGESSYEQYF.

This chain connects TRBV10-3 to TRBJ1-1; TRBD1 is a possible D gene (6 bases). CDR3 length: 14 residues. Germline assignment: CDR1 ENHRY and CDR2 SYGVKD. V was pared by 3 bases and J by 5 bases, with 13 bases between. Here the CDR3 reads CAISDRGQLTEAFF. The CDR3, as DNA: TGTGCCATCAGTGATAGAGGACAGCTAACTGAAGCTTTCTTT.

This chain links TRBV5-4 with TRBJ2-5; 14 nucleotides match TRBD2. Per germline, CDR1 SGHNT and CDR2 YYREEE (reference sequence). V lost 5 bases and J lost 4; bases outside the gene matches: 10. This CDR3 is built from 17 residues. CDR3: CASSPRLAGGPGETQYF. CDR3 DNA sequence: TGTGCCAGCAGTCCCAGACTAGCGGGAGGGCCTGGAGAGACCCAGTACTTC.

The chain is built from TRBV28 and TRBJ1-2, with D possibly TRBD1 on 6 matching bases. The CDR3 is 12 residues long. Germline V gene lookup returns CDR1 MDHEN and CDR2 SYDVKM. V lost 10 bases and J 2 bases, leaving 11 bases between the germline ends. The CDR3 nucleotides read TGTGCCACGTCACAGGGCAACTATGGCTACACCTTC. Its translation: CATSQGNYGYTF.

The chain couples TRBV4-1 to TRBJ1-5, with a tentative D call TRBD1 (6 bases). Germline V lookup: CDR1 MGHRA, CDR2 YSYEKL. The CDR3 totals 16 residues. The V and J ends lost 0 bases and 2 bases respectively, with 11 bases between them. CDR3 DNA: TGCGCCAGCAGCCAAGATGGGGGGCAACGCAATCAGCCCCAGCATTTT. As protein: CASSQDGGQRNQPQHF.

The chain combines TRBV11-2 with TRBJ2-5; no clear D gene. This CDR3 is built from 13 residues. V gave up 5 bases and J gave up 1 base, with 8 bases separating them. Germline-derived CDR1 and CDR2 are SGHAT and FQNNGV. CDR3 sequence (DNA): TGTGCCAGCAGCCCGTGGATCCAAGAGACCCAGTACTTC. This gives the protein CASSPWIQETQYF.

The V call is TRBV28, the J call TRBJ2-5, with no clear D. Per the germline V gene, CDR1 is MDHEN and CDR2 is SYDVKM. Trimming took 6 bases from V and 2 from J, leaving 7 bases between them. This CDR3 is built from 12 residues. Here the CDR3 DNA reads TGTGCCAGCAGCAACGAACAAGAGACCCAGTACTTC. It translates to CASSNEQETQYF. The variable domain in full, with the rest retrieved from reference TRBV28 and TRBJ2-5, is DVKVTQSSRYLVKRTGEKVFLECVQDMDHENMFWYRQDPGLGLRLIYFSYDVKMKEKGDIPEGYSVSREKKERFSLILESASTNQTSMYLCASSNEQETQYFGPGTRLLVL.

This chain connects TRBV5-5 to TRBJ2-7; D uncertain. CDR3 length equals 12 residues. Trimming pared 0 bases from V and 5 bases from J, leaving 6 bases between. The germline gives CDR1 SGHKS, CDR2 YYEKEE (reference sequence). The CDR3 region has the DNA TGTGCCAGCAGCTTGGTCCCCGACGAGCAGTACTTC. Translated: CASSLVPDEQYF. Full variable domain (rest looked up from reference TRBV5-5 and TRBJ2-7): DAGVTQSPTHLIKTRGQQVTLRCSPISGHKSVSWYQQVLGQGPQFIFQYYEKEERGRGNFPDRFSARQFPNYSSELNVNALLLGDSALYLCASSLVPDEQYFGPGTRLTVT.

CDR3 sequence: CASSGRVGNTEAFF. For the CDR3, the DNA is TGTGCCAGCAGCGGCAGGGTTGGGAACACTGAAGCTTTCTTT. J is TRBJ1-1 and V is TRBV7-8, with a weak D call TRBD1 (5 bases). This CDR3 has 14 amino acids. V was pared by 5 bases and J by 1 base, with 11 bases between. CDR1 and CDR2 (germline): SGHVS, FQNEAQ.

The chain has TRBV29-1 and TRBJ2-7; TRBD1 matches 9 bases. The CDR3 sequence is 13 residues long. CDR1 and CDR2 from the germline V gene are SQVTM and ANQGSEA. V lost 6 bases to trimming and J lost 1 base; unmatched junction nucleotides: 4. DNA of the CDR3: TGCAGCGTGGGGACAGGGAAGTCCTACGAGCAGTACTTC. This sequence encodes CSVGTGKSYEQYF.

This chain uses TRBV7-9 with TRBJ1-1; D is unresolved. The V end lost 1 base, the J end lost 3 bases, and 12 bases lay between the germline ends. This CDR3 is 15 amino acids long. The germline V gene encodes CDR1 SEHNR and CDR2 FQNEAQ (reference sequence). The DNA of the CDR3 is TGTGCCAGCAGCTTAGGAGCGGTCTGGTACACTGAAGCTTTCTTT. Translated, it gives CASSLGAVWYTEAFF.

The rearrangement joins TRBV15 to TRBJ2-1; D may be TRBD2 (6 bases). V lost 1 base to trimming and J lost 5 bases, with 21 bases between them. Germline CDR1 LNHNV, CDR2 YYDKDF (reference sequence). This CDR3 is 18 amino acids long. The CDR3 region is CATSRAPLLRGQDNEQFF. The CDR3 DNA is TGTGCCACCAGCAGAGCCCCCCTGTTGCGGGGTCAAGACAATGAGCAGTTCTTC.